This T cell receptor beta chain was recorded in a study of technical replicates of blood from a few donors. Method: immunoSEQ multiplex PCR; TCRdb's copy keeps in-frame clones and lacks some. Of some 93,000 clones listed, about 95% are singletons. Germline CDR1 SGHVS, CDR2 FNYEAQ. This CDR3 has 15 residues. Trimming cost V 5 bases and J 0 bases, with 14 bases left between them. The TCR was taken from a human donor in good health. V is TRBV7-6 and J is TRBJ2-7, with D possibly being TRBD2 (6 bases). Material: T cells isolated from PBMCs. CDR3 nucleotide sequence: TGTGCCAGCAGCCCCATAGCGGATAGCTCCTACGAGCAGTACTTC. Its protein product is CASSPIADSSYEQYF.